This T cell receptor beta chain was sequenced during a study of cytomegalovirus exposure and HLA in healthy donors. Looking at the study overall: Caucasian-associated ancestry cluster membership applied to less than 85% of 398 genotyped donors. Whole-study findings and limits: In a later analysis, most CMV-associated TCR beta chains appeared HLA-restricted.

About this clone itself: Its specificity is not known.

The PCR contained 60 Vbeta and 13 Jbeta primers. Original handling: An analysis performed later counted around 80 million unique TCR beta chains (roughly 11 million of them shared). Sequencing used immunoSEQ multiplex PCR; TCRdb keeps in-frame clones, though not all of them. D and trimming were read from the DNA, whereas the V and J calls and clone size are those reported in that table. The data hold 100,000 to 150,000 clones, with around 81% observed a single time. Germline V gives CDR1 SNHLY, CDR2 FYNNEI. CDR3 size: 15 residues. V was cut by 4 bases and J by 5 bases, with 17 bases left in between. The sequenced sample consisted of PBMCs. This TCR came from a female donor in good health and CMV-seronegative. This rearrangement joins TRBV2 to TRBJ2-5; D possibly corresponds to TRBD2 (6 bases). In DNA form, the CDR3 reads TGTGCCAGCAGTGGACTAGGTTTGGCAGTTGAGACCCAGTACTTC. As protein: CASSGLGLAVETQYF.